The next 5 T cell receptor beta chains were all read from a single sample in a study of follicular helper T cells after annual influenza vaccination. Stated time point: 2013-2014 season, 7 days after vaccination. Here immunoSEQ multiplex PCR was the method, and the copy in TCRdb shows in-frame clones only, minus some. The table includes 9,000 or so clones, nearly 85% detected once. The specimen comprised CXCR5+ CD38- circulating T follicular helper cells from blood, sampled 7 days after influenza vaccination. Subset: circulating Tfh, non-naive CD4+CXCR5+PD-1+ (ICOS+CD38+ or ICOS-CD38-). The receptors stem from an adult who received the influenza vaccine.

The chain combines TRBV28 with TRBJ2-1; 7 bases map to TRBD2. The germline gives CDR1 MDHEN, CDR2 SYDVKM. The CDR3 runs to 14 residues. Trimming cost V 8 bases and J 0 bases; bases outside gene matches: 4. CDR3 nucleotides: TGTGCCAGCGGGTCGGGAGGCTCCTACAATGAGCAGTTCTTC. It encodes CASGSGGSYNEQFF.

V and J are TRBV7-9 and TRBJ2-7; 7 bases match TRBD1. From germline, CDR1 is SEHNR and CDR2 FQNEAQ (reference sequence). Trimming took 9 bases from V and 6 from J; bases not matched to a gene: 5. The CDR3 is made up of 11 amino acids. The CDR3 DNA sequence: TGTGCCAGTCAGGGACAGTTCGAGCAGTACTTC. This gives the protein CASQGQFEQYF.

The chain has TRBV7-2 and TRBJ1-5; D remains ambiguous. In germline, CDR1 is SGHTA, CDR2 FQGNSA. The CDR3 contains 15 residues. Between the trimmed V and J ends, which lost 3 bases and 0 bases, there was a span of 9 bases. The CDR3 DNA reads as TGTGCCAGCAGCTTCACTGATTCTAGCAATCAGCCCCAGCATTTT. Its protein product is CASSFTDSSNQPQHF.

The chain has TRBV6-1 and TRBJ1-2, with TRBD1 identical over 10 bases. The CDR3 has 14 amino acids. The ends lost 6 bases at V and 12 bases at J; junction bases unmatched: 13. Germline CDR1 is MNHNS and CDR2 is SASEGT. DNA of the CDR3: TGTGCCAGCAGCATTAACCGGGACAGGGGCCGAAACACCTTC. It encodes CASSINRDRGRNTF.

J is TRBJ2-5 and V is TRBV5-1; 8 bases are a match to TRBD1. The CDR3 loop spans 15 amino acids. The ends lost 0 bases at V and 5 bases at J; junction bases unmatched: 6. Germline assignment: CDR1 SGHRS and CDR2 YFSETQ. For the CDR3, the DNA is TGCGCCAGCAGCTTGGCCGGACAGGGCTTGGAGACCCAGTACTTC. Residues: CASSLAGQGLETQYF.